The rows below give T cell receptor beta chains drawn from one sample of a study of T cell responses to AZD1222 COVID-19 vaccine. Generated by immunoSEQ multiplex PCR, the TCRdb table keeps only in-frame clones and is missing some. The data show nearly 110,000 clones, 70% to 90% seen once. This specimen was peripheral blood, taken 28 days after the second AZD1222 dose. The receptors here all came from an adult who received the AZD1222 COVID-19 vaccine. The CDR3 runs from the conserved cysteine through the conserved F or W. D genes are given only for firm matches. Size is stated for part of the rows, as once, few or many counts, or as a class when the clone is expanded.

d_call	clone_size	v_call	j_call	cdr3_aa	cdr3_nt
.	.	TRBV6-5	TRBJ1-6	CASSYSTDDNSPLHF	TGTGCCAGCAGTTACTCGACAGACGATAATTCACCCCTCCACTTT
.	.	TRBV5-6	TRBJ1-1	CASSLRSFFSEAFF	TGTGCCAGCAGCTTGAGGTCCTTTTTCTCTGAAGCTTTCTTT
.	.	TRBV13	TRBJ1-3	CASSSDGLRNTIYF	TGTGCCAGCAGCTCGGACGGACTCCGAAACACCATATATTTT
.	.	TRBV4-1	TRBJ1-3	CASSLEGDLSGNTIYF	TGCGCCAGCAGTCTAGAAGGTGATCTATCTGGAAACACCATATATTTT
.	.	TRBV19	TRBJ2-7	CASSRGRDGSYEQYF	TGTGCCAGTAGTAGAGGACGGGACGGATCCTACGAGCAGTACTTC
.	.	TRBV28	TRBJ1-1	CASRFGDLGTEAFF	TGTGCCAGCCGCTTCGGGGATTTAGGGACTGAAGCTTTCTTT
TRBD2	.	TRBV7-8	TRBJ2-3	CASSFTTRTSGGIDTQYF	TGTGCCAGCAGCTTTACCACCAGGACTAGCGGGGGGATAGATACGCAGTATTTT
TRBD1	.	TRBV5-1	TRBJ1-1	CASSLTGRGLDTEAFF	TGCGCCAGCAGCTTGACAGGGAGGGGGCTGGACACTGAAGCTTTCTTT
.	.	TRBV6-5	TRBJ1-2	CASSYSHVANYGYTF	TGTGCCAGCAGTTACTCGCACGTGGCTAACTATGGCTACACCTTC
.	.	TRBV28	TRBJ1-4	CASSLILSQGNEKLFF	TGTGCCAGCAGTTTAATCTTGAGTCAGGGTAATGAAAAACTGTTTTTT
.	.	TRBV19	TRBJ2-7	CASSIGQGSYEQYF	TGTGCCAGTAGTATTGGGCAGGGCAGCTACGAGCAGTACTTC
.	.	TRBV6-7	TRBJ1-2	CASSYSKKEGLGHGYTF	TGTGCCAGCAGTTACTCGAAAAAGGAGGGCCTGGGGCATGGCTACACCTTC
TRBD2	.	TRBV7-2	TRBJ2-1	CASSLVAGGYNEQFF	TGTGCCAGCAGCTTAGTGGCGGGGGGCTACAATGAGCAGTTCTTC
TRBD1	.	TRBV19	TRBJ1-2	CASSARTGGLNGYTF	TGTGCCAGTAGTGCCCGGACAGGGGGCTTGAATGGCTACACCTTC
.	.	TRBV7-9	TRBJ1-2	CASSLDIGGYTF	TGTGCCAGCAGCTTGGACATTGGCGGCTACACCTTC
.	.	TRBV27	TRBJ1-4	CASSSLLGGTNEKLFF	TGTGCCAGCAGTTCACTCCTGGGGGGAACTAATGAAAAACTGTTTTTT
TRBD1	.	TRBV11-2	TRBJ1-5	CASRNGTGRNQPQHF	TGTGCCAGCAGAAACGGGACAGGGAGGAATCAGCCCCAGCATTTT
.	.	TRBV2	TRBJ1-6	CASTIRGQGDSPLHF	TGTGCCAGCACCATACGTGGGCAGGGTGACTCACCCCTCCACTTT
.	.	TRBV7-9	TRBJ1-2	CASSPQGGFNYGYTF	TGTGCCAGCAGCCCTCAAGGAGGTTTTAACTATGGCTACACCTTC
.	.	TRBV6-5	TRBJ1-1	CASTLGYTEAFF	TGTGCCAGCACTCTCGGATACACTGAAGCTTTCTTT
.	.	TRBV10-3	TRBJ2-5	CAIGLETQYF	TGTGCCATCGGTCTGGAGACCCAGTACTTC
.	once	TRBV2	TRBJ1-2	CASNVAGYTF	TGTGCCAGCAACGTGGCTGGCTACACCTTC
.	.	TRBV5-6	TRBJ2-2	CASSGDVEANTGELFF	TGTGCCAGCAGCGGCGACGTGGAGGCGAACACCGGGGAGCTGTTTTTT
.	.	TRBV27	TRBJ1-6	CASRGGGAYNSPLHF	TGTGCCAGCAGAGGAGGGGGGGCATATAATTCACCCCTCCACTTT
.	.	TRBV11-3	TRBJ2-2	CASSPSGSVTGELFF	TGTGCCAGCAGCCCGTCCGGGTCCGTCACCGGGGAGCTGTTTTTT
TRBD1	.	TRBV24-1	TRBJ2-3	CATSDPGTGNTDTQYF	TGTGCCACCAGTGATCCCGGGACAGGTAACACAGATACGCAGTATTTT
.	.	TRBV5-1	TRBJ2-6	CASSLPEPGANVLTF	TGCGCCAGCAGCTTGCCCGAACCTGGGGCCAACGTCCTGACTTTC
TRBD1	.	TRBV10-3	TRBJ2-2	CAVRQGDGELFF	TGTGCCGTACGACAGGGGGACGGGGAGCTGTTTTTT
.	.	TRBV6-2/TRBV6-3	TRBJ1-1	CASSYMGGPSEAFF	TGTGCCAGCAGTTACATGGGGGGGCCTTCTGAAGCTTTCTTT
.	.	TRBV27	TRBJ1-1	CASRSQGNTEAFF	TGTGCCAGCAGGTCACAGGGGAACACTGAAGCTTTCTTT
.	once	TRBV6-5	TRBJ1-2	CASRPPWRTNGGYTF	TGTGCCAGCAGACCCCCCTGGAGGACAAACGGAGGCTACACCTTC
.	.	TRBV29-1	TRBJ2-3	CSVEDGVPDTQYF	TGCAGCGTTGAAGATGGTGTCCCAGATACGCAGTATTTT